One and the same sample provided the 22 T cell receptor beta chains below, sequenced in a study of blood T cell repertoires in COVID-19. Produced via immunoSEQ multiplex PCR; TCRdb's table is partial and in-frame only. The sample contains 200,000 to 300,000 clones, roughly 82% of which appear only once. Sequenced sample: peripheral blood. The receptor source for this set is an elderly man with acute or convalescent COVID-19.

The chain has TRBV2 and TRBJ1-6, with 7 bases fitting TRBD1. Germline V gene lookup returns CDR1 SNHLY and CDR2 FYNNEI. CDR3 size: 15 residues. V shed 6 bases, J shed 7 bases, and the junction held 9 bases outside the gene matches. CDR3 nucleotides: TGTGCCAGCAGACAGGGGATTGAAATGAATTCACCCCTCCACTTT. This encodes CASRQGIEMNSPLHF.

The chain carries TRBV5-6 and TRBJ1-5; TRBD1 aligns across 12 bases. Germline values: CDR1 SGHDT, CDR2 YYEEEE. This CDR3 region has 16 residues. V trimming: 3 bases; J trimming: 6 bases; junction bases outside the gene matches: 7. CDR3 in amino acids: CASSSTGTGGSQPQHF. CDR3 in DNA: TGTGCCAGCAGCTCTACCGGGACAGGGGGCAGTCAGCCCCAGCATTTT.

V gene TRBV5-6 combines with J gene TRBJ2-5; D is possibly TRBD1 (6 bases). Germline V lookup: CDR1 SGHDT, CDR2 YYEEEE. V lost 3 bases, J lost 4 bases, and 7 bases lay in between. The CDR3 contains 12 residues. This CDR3 reads CASSSDRETQYF. The DNA for the CDR3 is TGTGCCAGCAGCTCGGACAGAGAGACCCAGTACTTC.

J is TRBJ2-3 and V is TRBV6-5, with D hard to call. The V end was cut by 6 bases, the J end by 0 bases, with 10 bases between. The CDR3 totals 14 residues. The germline V gene has CDR1 MNHEY and CDR2 SVGAGI. The CDR3 region has the DNA TGTGCCAGCAGGCGGATGCCTAGCACAGATACGCAGTATTTT. Its translation is CASRRMPSTDTQYF.

V usage is TRBV7-3 and J usage is TRBJ1-5; 7 nucleotides line up with TRBD1. Germline V gene data show CDR1 as SGHTA and CDR2 as FQGTGA. CDR3 size: 13 residues. V was pared by 5 bases and J by 6 bases, with 4 bases of the junction left unmatched. Written as DNA, the CDR3 is TGTGCCAGCAGCGAGGGGGCAGGTCAGCCCCAGCATTTT. Protein product: CASSEGAGQPQHF.

This clone appeared once. The chain links TRBV19 to TRBJ2-1; the D gene is possibly TRBD2 (6 bases). The germline V gene encodes CDR1 LNHDA and CDR2 SQIVND (reference sequence). The ends were cut back, 6 bases at V and 5 bases at J, with 14 bases in the middle. The length of the CDR3 is 14 residues. This CDR3 is CASSLQSSDNEQFF. Here the CDR3 DNA reads TGTGCCAGTAGCCTCCAATCTAGCGACAATGAGCAGTTCTTC.

The chain couples TRBV5-1 to TRBJ2-3; 8 nucleotides agree with TRBD2. There are 16 residues in the CDR3. Germline V gene sequence: CDR1 SGHRS, CDR2 YFSETQ. Trimming took 4 bases from V and 4 from J; bases not matched to a gene: 11. The CDR3 bases are TGCGCCAGCAGCCTAGGGACTAGAGGGGCCGCAGATACGCAGTATTTT. It specifies CASSLGTRGAADTQYF.

This chain connects TRBV21-1 to TRBJ2-1; the table calls TRBD1, which could not be checked here. TRBV21-1 is a known pseudogene. The CDR3 spans 11 residues. CDR3 region: CASSGPYEQFF. As DNA, the CDR3 is TGTGCCAGCAGCGGCCCCTATGAGCAGTTCTTC.

V is TRBV10-2 and J is TRBJ2-7; 11 positions agree with TRBD2. CDR3 length: 15 amino acids. Losses at the gene ends were 2 bases for V and 3 bases for J; bases not matched to a gene: 3. Germline CDR1 is WSHSY and CDR2 is SAAADI. CDR3 sequence: CASSEGGTSGYEQYF. The CDR3 region has the DNA TGCGCCAGCAGTGAGGGTGGGACTAGCGGCTACGAGCAGTACTTC.

The V call is TRBV29-1, the J call TRBJ1-2, with 7 bases matching TRBD1. The junction had 12 bases not matched to a gene; V was cut back by 6 bases and J by 8 bases. The germline V gene has CDR1 SQVTM and CDR2 ANQGSEA. CDR3 length equals 13 residues. CDR3 DNA: TGCAGCGTAGACTCGACAGGGCTGATGGGCTACACCTTC. It encodes CSVDSTGLMGYTF.

As concerns this clone: This specimen includes other DNA sequences encoding the same CDR3. J is TRBJ1-6 and V is TRBV18; D not resolved. The CDR3 is made up of 14 amino acids. CDR1 and CDR2 (germline): KGHSH, LQKENI. V lost 2 bases, J lost 5 bases, and 7 bases lay in between. The CDR3 reads CASSPGTDNSPLHF. Written as DNA, the CDR3 is TGTGCCAGCTCACCAGGCACCGATAATTCACCCCTCCACTTT.

The chain combines TRBV28 with TRBJ1-5, with 7 nucleotides matching TRBD1. V shed 4 bases and J 0 bases; nucleotides not matched to a gene: 3. Germline CDR1 MDHEN, CDR2 SYDVKM. This CDR3 region has 15 residues. The CDR3 sequence: CASSSQGYSNQPQHF. The CDR3 DNA is TGTGCCAGCAGTTCACAGGGGTATAGCAATCAGCCCCAGCATTTT.

The chain joins TRBV7-9 to TRBJ2-1; possible D gene TRBD1, 5 bases. V was trimmed by 6 bases and J by 8 bases, leaving 17 bases between them. CDR1 and CDR2 from the germline V gene are SEHNR and FQNEAQ (reference sequence). The CDR3 has 14 amino acids. The CDR3 DNA is TGTGCCAGCAGTCTAGGGGTCAGCATGGATGAGCAGTTCTTC. Translation: CASSLGVSMDEQFF.

The J gene is TRBJ2-7, the V gene TRBV25-1; perhaps TRBD2 as D (5 bases). Germline CDR1 reads MGHDK; CDR2 reads SYGVNS. This CDR3 region has 14 residues. V was trimmed by 7 bases and J by 0 bases, leaving 13 bases between them. CDR3 protein: CASNREDGSYEQYF. The DNA of the CDR3 is TGTGCCAGCAACCGGGAAGACGGCTCCTACGAGCAGTACTTC.

This chain joins TRBV3-1 (or the pseudogene TRBV3-2) and TRBJ2-5, with TRBD1 matching 7 bases. V lost 4 bases, J lost 1 base, and 9 bases stayed unmatched. The CDR3 is made up of 16 amino acids. The germline gives CDR1 LGHDT, CDR2 YNNKEL (reference sequence). The CDR3 nucleotides read TGTGCCAGCAGCCCCCACCGACAGGGCTTCCAAGAGACCCAGTACTTC. As protein: CASSPHRQGFQETQYF.

This chain uses TRBV5-1 with TRBJ1-2; D is unresolved. Between the trimmed V and J ends, which lost 4 bases and 3 bases, there was a span of 7 bases. CDR3 size: 12 residues. CDR1 and CDR2 from the germline V gene are SGHRS and YFSETQ. The DNA of the CDR3 is TGCGCCAGCAGCCCCGAGGACTATGGCTACACCTTC. Its protein is CASSPEDYGYTF.

The rearrangement joins TRBV4-1 to TRBJ2-7, with a possible D match to TRBD1 (6 bases). V lost 1 base and J 6 bases, leaving 16 bases between the germline ends. CDR3 length: 15 amino acids. Germline V gives CDR1 MGHRA, CDR2 YSYEKL. The CDR3 protein is CASSQGDRSLGEQYF. The CDR3 DNA sequence: TGCGCCAGCAGCCAAGGAGACAGGTCCCTGGGCGAGCAGTACTTC.

This chain connects TRBV5-1 to TRBJ2-1; D may be TRBD2 (6 bases). Germline values: CDR1 SGHRS, CDR2 YFSETQ. The CDR3 runs to 13 residues. The V end was cut by 1 base, the J end by 10 bases, with 12 bases between. The CDR3 reads CASSLTQRGEQFF. The CDR3 DNA reads as TGCGCCAGCAGCTTGACCCAACGGGGGGAGCAGTTCTTC.

The V call is TRBV19, the J call TRBJ1-2; 10 nucleotides match TRBD1. There are 13 residues in the CDR3. Losses at the gene ends were 7 bases for V and 8 bases for J; bases not matched to a gene: 7. The germline CDR1 and CDR2 sequences are LNHDA and SQIVND (reference sequence). CDR3 sequence: CASTTGTGEGYTF. The DNA of the CDR3 is TGTGCCAGTACCACCGGGACAGGGGAAGGCTACACCTTC. Full variable domain (outside the CDR3, taken from reference TRBV19 and TRBJ1-2): DGGITQSPKYLFRKEGQNVTLSCEQNLNHDAMYWYRQDPGQGLRLIYYSQIVNDFQKGDIAEGYSVSREKKESFPLTVTSAQKNPTAFYLCASTTGTGEGYTFGSGTRLTVV.

This clone was found once. CDR3 DNA: TGTGCCAGCTCGCCGCTGGGACAGATGCCCTACGAGCAGTACTTC. This codes for CASSPLGQMPYEQYF. The V call is TRBV11-2, the J call TRBJ2-7; 7 nucleotides match TRBD1. This CDR3 has 15 amino acids. From germline, CDR1 is SGHAT and CDR2 FQNNGV. Unmatched junction bases numbered 12, after V lost 8 bases and J lost 2 bases.

J is TRBJ2-7 and V is TRBV5-1; TRBD2 is a possible D gene (6 bases). CDR1 is SGHRS and CDR2 is YFSETQ in the germline V gene. V dropped 6 bases and J dropped 1 base, with 14 bases sitting between them. The CDR3 runs to 14 residues. CDR3 sequence (DNA): TGCGCCAGCAACCGGGGAGGCAGTTCCTACGAGCAGTACTTC. Protein: CASNRGGSSYEQYF. The full variable domain, with the rest looked up from reference TRBV5-1 and TRBJ2-7, is KAGVTQTPRYLIKTRGQQVTLSCSPISGHRSVSWYQQTPGQGLQFLFEYFSETQRNKGNFPGRFSGRQFSNSRSEMNVSTLELGDSALYLCASNRGGSSYEQYFGPGTRLTVT.

The rearrangement joins TRBV3-1 (or the pseudogene TRBV3-2) to TRBJ2-1; perhaps TRBD1 as D (6 bases). This CDR3 is built from 14 residues. Germline assignment: CDR1 LGHDT and CDR2 YNNKEL (reference sequence). The V end was cut by 4 bases, the J end by 4 bases, with 11 bases between. DNA of the CDR3: TGTGCCAGCAGCCGGGACACTTTATACAATGAGCAGTTCTTC. The encoded protein is CASSRDTLYNEQFF.